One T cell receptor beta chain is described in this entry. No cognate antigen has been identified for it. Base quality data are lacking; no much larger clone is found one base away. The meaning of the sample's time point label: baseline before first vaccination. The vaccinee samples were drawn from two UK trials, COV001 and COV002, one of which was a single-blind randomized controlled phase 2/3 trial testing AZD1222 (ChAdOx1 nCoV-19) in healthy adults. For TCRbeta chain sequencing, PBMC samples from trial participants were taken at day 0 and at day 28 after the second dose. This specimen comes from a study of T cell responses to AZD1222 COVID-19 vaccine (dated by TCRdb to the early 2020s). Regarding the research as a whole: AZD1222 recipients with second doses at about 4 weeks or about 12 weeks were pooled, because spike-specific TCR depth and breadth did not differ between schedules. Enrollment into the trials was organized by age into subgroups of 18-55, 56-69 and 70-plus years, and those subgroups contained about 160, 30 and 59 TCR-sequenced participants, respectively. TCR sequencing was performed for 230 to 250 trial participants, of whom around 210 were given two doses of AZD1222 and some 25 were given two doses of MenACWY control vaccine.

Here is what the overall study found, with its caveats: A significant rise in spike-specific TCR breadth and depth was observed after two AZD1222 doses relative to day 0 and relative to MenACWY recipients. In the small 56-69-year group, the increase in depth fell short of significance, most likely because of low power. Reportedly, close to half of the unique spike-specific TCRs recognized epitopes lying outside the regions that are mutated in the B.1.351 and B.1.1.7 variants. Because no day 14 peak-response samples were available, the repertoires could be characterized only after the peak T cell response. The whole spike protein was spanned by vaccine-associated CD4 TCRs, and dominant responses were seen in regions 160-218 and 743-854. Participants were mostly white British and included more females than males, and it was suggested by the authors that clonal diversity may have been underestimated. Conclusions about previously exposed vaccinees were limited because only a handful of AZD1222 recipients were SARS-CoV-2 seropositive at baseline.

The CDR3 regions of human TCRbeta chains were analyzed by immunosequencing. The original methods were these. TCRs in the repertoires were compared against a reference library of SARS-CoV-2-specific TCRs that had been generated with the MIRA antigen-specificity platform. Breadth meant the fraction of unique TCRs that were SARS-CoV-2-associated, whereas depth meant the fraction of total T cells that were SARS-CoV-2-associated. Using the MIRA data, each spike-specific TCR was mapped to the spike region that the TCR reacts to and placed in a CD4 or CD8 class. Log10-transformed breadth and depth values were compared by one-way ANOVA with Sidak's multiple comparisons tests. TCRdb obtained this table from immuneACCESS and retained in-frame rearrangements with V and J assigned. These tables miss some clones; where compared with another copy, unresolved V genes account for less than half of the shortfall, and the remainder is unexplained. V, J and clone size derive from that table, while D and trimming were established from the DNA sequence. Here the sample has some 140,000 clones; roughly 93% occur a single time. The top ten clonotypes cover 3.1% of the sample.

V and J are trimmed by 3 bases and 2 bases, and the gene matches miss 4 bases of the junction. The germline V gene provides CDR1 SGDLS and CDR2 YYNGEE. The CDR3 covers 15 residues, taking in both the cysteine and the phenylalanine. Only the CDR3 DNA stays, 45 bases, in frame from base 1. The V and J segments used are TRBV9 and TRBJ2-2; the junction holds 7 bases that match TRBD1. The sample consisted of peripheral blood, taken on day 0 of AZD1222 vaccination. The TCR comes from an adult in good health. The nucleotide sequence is TGTGCCAGCAGCGCGGGACAGATCAACACCGGGGAGCTGTTTTTT. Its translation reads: CASSAGQINTGELFF. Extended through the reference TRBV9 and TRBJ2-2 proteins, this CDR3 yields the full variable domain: DSGVTQTPKHLITATGQRVTLRCSPRSGDLSVYWYQQSLDQGLQFLIQYYNGEERAKGNILERFSAQQFPDLHSELNLSSLELGDSALYFCASSAGQINTGELFFGEGSRLTVL.